The clone carrying this TCR beta chain has just a few counts. This sample stems from a study of blood T cells in healthy people across ages. Germline CDR1 reads SGHTA; CDR2 reads FQGNSA. This CDR3 is 14 amino acids long. It was with a sample-barcoded 5' primer and a J-beta primer mix that a second PCR of roughly 7 to 11 cycles was run. TCRdb analysed the 5' RACE reads with MiXCR anew, one entry per CDR3 protein. Among about 1.8 million distinct CDR3 sequences, roughly 49% were seen once, and the ten largest hold over 2%. The specimen sequenced was blood. The rearrangement joins TRBV7-2 to TRBJ2-7; D possibly corresponds to TRBD2 (5 bases). The J call may be in error: the DNA end matches TRBJ2-5 better. This sequence was found in a woman aged 35 to 49 in good health. The CDR3 DNA reads TGTGCCAGCAGCCTATTCGGGCCAGAGGGGACCCAGTACTTC. It translates to CASSLFGPEGTQYF.